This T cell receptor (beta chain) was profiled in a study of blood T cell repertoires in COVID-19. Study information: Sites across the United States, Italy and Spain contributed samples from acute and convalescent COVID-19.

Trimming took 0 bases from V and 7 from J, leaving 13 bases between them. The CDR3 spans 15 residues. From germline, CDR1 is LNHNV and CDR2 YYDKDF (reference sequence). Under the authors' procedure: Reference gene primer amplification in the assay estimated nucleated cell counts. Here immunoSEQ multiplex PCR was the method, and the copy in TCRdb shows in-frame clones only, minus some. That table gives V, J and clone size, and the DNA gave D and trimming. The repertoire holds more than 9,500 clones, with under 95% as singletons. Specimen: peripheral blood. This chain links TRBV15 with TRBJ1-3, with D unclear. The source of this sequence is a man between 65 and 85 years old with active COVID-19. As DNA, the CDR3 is TGTGCCACCAGCAGAGACATAGGAGAACGGAACACCATATATTTT. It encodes CATSRDIGERNTIYF.